The source of this TCR beta chain is a study of shared clonotypes between healthy human individuals. Notes on the study in general: Naive subsets tended to show greater estimated richness than memory subsets.

Using immunoSEQ multiplex PCR, the repertoire was profiled, and TCRdb retains in-frame clones only, with some absent. The sample records roughly 1 million clones, around 75% being singletons. Of note for this clone: What it recognizes is unknown. The germline gene is not matched at one end of the junction; a read error may be the cause.

This CDR3 is 13 amino acids long. The germline CDR1 and CDR2 sequences are MNHNY and SVGAGI (reference sequence). The genes are TRBV6-6 and TRBJ2-7; perhaps D is TRBD1 or TRBD2 (5 bases each). Input material: memory CD4+ T cells sorted from blood. Regarding subset: CD45RA-negative fraction. This receptor was taken from a man between 18 and 35 years old in good health. The CDR3 DNA reads TGTGCCAGCAGTCCAAACGCCGAGACGGGACGAAACTTC. Translation gives CASSPNAETGRNF.